The 25 T cell receptor beta chains in this list originate from one sample, sequenced in a study of CD8 T cells in Susac syndrome. With random hexamers, reverse transcription was performed on about 0.5 to 1 ug of RNA. TCRdb analysed the immunoSEQ multiplex PCR reads with MiXCR anew, one entry per CDR3 protein. The repertoire holds about 190,000 distinct CDR3 sequences, with 95% as singletons. The sample taken for sequencing was CD4+ T cells from PBMCs. The receptor source for this set is a human donor with Susac syndrome.

V usage is TRBV20-1 and J usage is TRBJ2-7, with D maybe TRBD1 (5 bases). V was shortened by 3 bases and J by 6 bases, with 9 bases between the two germline ends. Looked up from germline, CDR1 is DFQATT and CDR2 is SNEGSKA (reference sequence). The CDR3 runs to 11 residues. CDR3: CSARGPSEQYF. The CDR3 region has the DNA TGCAGTGCTAGGGGGCCCTCCGAGCAGTACTTC.

This clonotype is a singleton in its sample. This chain uses TRBV20-1 with TRBJ2-1, with D unresolved. The CDR3 totals 13 residues. Trimming stripped 6 bases from V and 7 bases from J, with 16 bases between. Germline CDR1 reads DFQATT; CDR2 reads SNEGSKA (reference sequence). Here the CDR3 reads CSAGRLAINEQFF. In nucleotides, the CDR3 is TGCAGTGCGGGTCGCCTGGCCATTAATGAGCAGTTCTTC.

The chain is built from TRBV20-1 and TRBJ2-2; D might be TRBD1 (6 bases). The CDR3 extends over 14 amino acids. Germline CDR1 reads DFQATT; CDR2 reads SNEGSKA (reference sequence). Trimming removed 1 base at V and 5 bases at J, with 11 bases between. CDR3 loop: CSARVLRGTGELFF. CDR3 nucleotides: TGCAGTGCTAGAGTTCTCAGGGGTACCGGGGAGCTGTTTTTT.

This chain uses TRBV18 with TRBJ2-7; no clear D. Per germline, CDR1 KGHSH and CDR2 LQKENI. There are 14 residues in the CDR3. Trimming cost V 4 bases and J 4 bases, with 14 bases left between them. The CDR3 here is CASSLTGAQYEQYF. CDR3 nucleotide sequence: TGTGCCAGCTCACTGACCGGTGCACAGTACGAGCAGTACTTC.

The chain couples TRBV7-6 to TRBJ2-1; D gene ambiguous. Germline assignment: CDR1 SGHVS and CDR2 FNYEAQ. This CDR3 has 12 amino acids. V was pared by 5 bases and J by 7 bases, with 9 bases between. The CDR3 DNA sequence: TGTGCCAGCAGCGCCTCAGGTAATGAGCAGTTCTTC. Amino acids: CASSASGNEQFF.

The chain combines TRBV4-2 with TRBJ2-7; D unresolved. Trimming pared 0 bases from V and 2 bases from J, leaving 11 bases between. The germline V gene has CDR1 LGHNA and CDR2 YNFKEQ. CDR3 length: 15 amino acids. The CDR3 reads CASSQDGSHTYEQYF. As DNA, the CDR3 is TGTGCCAGCAGCCAAGATGGTAGCCACACCTACGAGCAGTACTTC.

The gene calls are TRBV3-1 and TRBJ2-4; tentatively, D is TRBD2 (5 bases). This CDR3 region has 16 residues. V lost 0 bases and J 0 bases, leaving 9 bases between the germline ends. Germline V lookup: CDR1 LGHDT, CDR2 YNNKEL (reference sequence). The CDR3 DNA follows: TGTGCCAGCAGCCAAGACCGAGCGGTAGCCAAAAACATTCAGTACTTC. Translated, it gives CASSQDRAVAKNIQYF.

The chain carries TRBV5-4 and TRBJ1-5; perhaps TRBD1 as D (6 bases). This CDR3 comprises 15 residues. Germline CDR1 is SGHNT and CDR2 is YYREEE (reference sequence). Trimming took 3 bases from V and 6 from J, leaving 16 bases between them. CDR3 sequence: CASSSQGGSSQPQHF. The CDR3 DNA is TGTGCCAGCAGCTCACAGGGCGGTTCAAGTCAGCCCCAGCATTTT.

The count of this clonotype is one. The chain has TRBV30 and TRBJ2-4, with 8 bases that match TRBD2. The CDR3 spans 15 residues. V gave up 2 bases and J gave up 0 bases; unmatched junction bases: 3. Germline assignment: CDR1 GTSNPN and CDR2 SVGIG (reference sequence). The CDR3 sequence is CAWSTGGKAKNIQYF. CDR3 DNA: TGTGCCTGGAGTACGGGGGGGAAAGCCAAAAACATTCAGTACTTC.

This clonotype was observed a single time. The chain couples TRBV12-3 or TRBV12-4 to TRBJ2-1, with D maybe TRBD2 (6 bases). The CDR3 spans 13 residues. V was shortened by 3 bases and J by 10 bases, with 13 bases between the two germline ends. The CDR3 DNA reads TGTGCCAGCAGTTTTCGCGGGGCTGGCGAGCAGTTCTTC. It yields the protein CASSFRGAGEQFF.

The chain combines TRBV29-1 with TRBJ2-1, with D tentatively TRBD1 (5 bases). V lost 8 bases, J lost 9 bases, and 23 bases lay in between. CDR3 length: 14 amino acids. Germline V gives CDR1 SQVTM, CDR2 ANQGSEA. CDR3 amino acids: CSLSRTPPDGEQFF. CDR3 nucleotide sequence: TGCAGCCTGAGTCGGACACCCCCCGATGGTGAGCAGTTCTTC.

The chain employs TRBV5-1 and TRBJ2-7, with a weak D call TRBD2 (7 bases). The CDR3 is 18 residues long. The V end lost 2 bases, the J end lost 1 base, and 22 bases lay between the germline ends. Germline loops: CDR1 SGHRS, CDR2 YFSETQ. CDR3 sequence: CASSFEVWAGARSYEQYF. The CDR3 region has the DNA TGCGCCAGCAGCTTCGAAGTATGGGCGGGGGCAAGGTCCTACGAGCAGTACTTC.

This clonotype was picked up one time. The V gene is TRBV28, the J gene TRBJ1-1; D might be TRBD1 (6 bases). Germline V lookup: CDR1 MDHEN, CDR2 SYDVKM. Deletions cut 2 bases from V and 6 bases from J, with 16 bases between. The CDR3 has 15 amino acids. CDR3 in DNA: TGTGCCAGCAGTTTAACCGGACAGACCGGGGCTGAAGCTTTCTTT. Amino acids: CASSLTGQTGAEAFF.

The chain combines TRBV29-1 with TRBJ1-1; TRBD1 matches 7 bases. The CDR3 extends over 14 amino acids. CDR1 and CDR2 (germline): SQVTM, ANQGSEA. The V gene end was trimmed by 4 bases and the J gene end by 2 bases; junction bases not matched to a gene: 7. DNA for the CDR3: TGCAGCGTTGGGATAGGACAGGCAAACACTGAAGCTTTCTTT. Its protein product is CSVGIGQANTEAFF.

V and J are TRBV30 and TRBJ2-7, with D unresolved. V lost 7 bases and J 2 bases, leaving 12 bases between the germline ends. This CDR3 comprises 12 residues. Germline V gene sequence: CDR1 GTSNPN, CDR2 SVGIG (reference sequence). The chain's CDR3 is CASTWRPYEQYF. DNA for the CDR3: TGTGCCTCGACCTGGCGGCCCTACGAGCAGTACTTC. The full variable domain, rest sourced from reference TRBV30 and TRBJ2-7, is SQTIHQWPATLVQPVGSPLSLECTVEGTSNPNLYWYRQAAGRGLQLLFYSVGIGQISSEVPQNLSASRPQDRQFILSSKKLLLSDSGFYLCASTWRPYEQYFGPGTRLTVT.

This clonotype was seen once. The chain joins TRBV30 to TRBJ1-1, with D perhaps matching TRBD1 (6 bases). This CDR3 is 12 amino acids long. V lost 2 bases and J lost 10, with 14 bases in between. Germline lookup yields CDR1 GTSNPN and CDR2 SVGIG (reference sequence). The DNA of the CDR3 is TGTGCCTGGAGTCTTATCAGGGGAGGAGCTTTCTTT. This encodes CAWSLIRGGAFF.

This chain connects TRBV12-3 or TRBV12-4 to TRBJ2-5; D ambiguous. Trimming removed 2 bases from V and 4 bases from J, with 5 bases in between. The CDR3 is made up of 12 amino acids. The CDR3 DNA reads as TGTGCCAGCAGTTTATGGTCAGAGACCCAGTACTTC. As protein: CASSLWSETQYF.

Worth noting for this clonotype: At one end the junction does not follow the germline gene, possibly because of a read error. The gene calls are TRBV11-2 and TRBJ2-2; tentative D call: TRBD1 (6 bases). The CDR3 is 15 amino acids. Germline CDR1 reads SGHAT; CDR2 reads FQNNGV. The CDR3 DNA follows: TGTGCCAGCAGCTTGCTCCAGGGGAACGCCGGGGAGCTGTTTTTT. Its protein product is CASSLLQGNAGELFF.

The gene calls are TRBV30 and TRBJ1-4; perhaps TRBD1 as D (6 bases). The CDR3 length is 13 residues. Germline loops: CDR1 GTSNPN, CDR2 SVGIG (reference sequence). The V gene lost 2 bases and the J gene lost 8 bases, with 12 bases spanning the gap. In nucleotides, the CDR3 is TGTGCCTGGAGTCCCGACAGGCACGAAAAACTGTTTTTT. It translates to CAWSPDRHEKLFF.

This rearrangement joins TRBV11-2 to TRBJ1-6; maybe TRBD1 (6 bases). The CDR3 is made up of 15 amino acids. Germline V gene lookup returns CDR1 SGHAT and CDR2 FQNNGV. Deletions cut 4 bases from V and 10 bases from J, with 17 bases between. The CDR3 here is CASSYATGNTSPLHF. DNA of the CDR3: TGTGCCAGCAGCTATGCCACAGGGAATACCTCACCCCTCCACTTT.

The rearrangement joins TRBV18 to TRBJ2-4; the match to TRBD1 covers 8 bases. Germline assignment: CDR1 KGHSH and CDR2 LQKENI. This CDR3 has 17 residues. The V and J ends lost 2 bases and 0 bases, in that order; junction bases with no gene match: 6. CDR3 DNA sequence: TGTGCCAGCTCACCAATCGACAGGGGCTTAGCCAAAAACATTCAGTACTTC. This codes for CASSPIDRGLAKNIQYF. The complete variable domain, with remaining parts taken from reference TRBV18 and TRBJ2-4, reads NAGVMQNPRHLVRRRGQEARLRCSPMKGHSHVYWYRQLPEEGLKFMVYLQKENIIDESGMPKERFSAEFPKEGPSILRIQQVVRGDSAAYFCASSPIDRGLAKNIQYFGAGTRLSVL.

V gene TRBV20-1 combines with J gene TRBJ1-6; tentatively, D is TRBD1 (6 bases). This CDR3 is built from 14 residues. Between the trimmed V and J ends, which lost 3 bases and 14 bases, there was a span of 20 bases. Germline V lookup: CDR1 DFQATT, CDR2 SNEGSKA (reference sequence). CDR3 nucleotide sequence: TGCAGTGCTAGCCCGGGACACGGGTCCTCGACCCTCCACTTT. Its protein product is CSASPGHGSSTLHF.

For the CDR3, the DNA is TGTGCCAGCAGCCCTCAGGGCACCCAGTACTTC. Amino acid sequence: CASSPQGTQYF. This sequence joins TRBV11-2 and TRBJ2-5; D is possibly TRBD1 (5 bases). Germline assignment: CDR1 SGHAT and CDR2 FQNNGV. V lost 5 bases, J lost 8 bases, and 9 bases lay in between. This CDR3 spans 11 amino acids.

This CDR3 is CASSLTAPGETQYF. The CDR3 coding sequence is TGTGCCAGCAGCCTGACCGCGCCGGGGGAGACCCAGTACTTC. The chain recombines TRBV5-4 with TRBJ2-5; maybe TRBD2 (5 bases). The length of the CDR3 is 14 residues. Germline V gene data show CDR1 as SGHNT and CDR2 as YYREEE (reference sequence). V was cut by 4 bases and J by 5 bases, with 15 bases left in between.

The chain uses TRBV18 and TRBJ2-5, with D perhaps matching TRBD1 or TRBD2 (5 bases each). The CDR3 loop spans 15 amino acids. The V gene lost 6 bases and the J gene lost 3 bases, with 17 bases spanning the gap. Germline V CDR1 and CDR2: KGHSH, LQKENI. In DNA, the CDR3 is TGTGCCAGCTCCGACGGGGATTGGGGGAAAGAGACCCAGTACTTC. Its translation is CASSDGDWGKETQYF.